This TCR beta chain comes out of a study of CD4 T cells in relation to SARS-CoV-2 and coronaviruses. As for the study in general: TCR beta CDR3s were sequenced after roughly nine-day antigen culture of PBMCs. Crossreactive spike epitopes shared across donors were mapped to their HLA restriction. Overall study results and limits: The cross-reactivity analysis covered only spike protein, not other viral proteins.

For this clone: The target antigen is unknown.

The unexposed donors gave CD4+ T cells in about 2011-2019, prior to COVID-19. After about ten days of culture, CD4+ T cells were isolated. Fresh IL-2 medium replaced half the medium on days 3 and 7. The V gene's germline CDR1 is MNHEY and CDR2 SVGEGT. Trimming stripped 5 bases from V and 3 bases from J, with 19 bases between. The CDR3 is 17 residues long. The assay was immunoSEQ multiplex PCR, and TCRdb's table has in-frame clones only and misses some. The sample has some 14,000 clones, approximately 78% seen once. Sample: CD4+ T cells from PBMCs, cultured in vitro. V usage is TRBV6-2 or TRBV6-3 and J usage is TRBJ2-2; D possibly corresponds to TRBD2 (6 bases). This sequence was found in a human donor in good health. As DNA, the CDR3 is TGTGCCAGCAGTACTATTCGACTAGGTGACTACACCGGGGAGCTGTTTTTT. Translated: CASSTIRLGDYTGELFF.